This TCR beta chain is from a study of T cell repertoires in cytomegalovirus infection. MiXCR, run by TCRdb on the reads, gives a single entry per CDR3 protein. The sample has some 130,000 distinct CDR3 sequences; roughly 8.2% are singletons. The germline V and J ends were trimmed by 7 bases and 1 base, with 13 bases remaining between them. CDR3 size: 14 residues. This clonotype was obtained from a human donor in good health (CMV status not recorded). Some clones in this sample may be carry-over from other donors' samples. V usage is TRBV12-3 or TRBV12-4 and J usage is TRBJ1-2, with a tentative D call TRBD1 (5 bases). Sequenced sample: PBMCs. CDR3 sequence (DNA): TGTGCCAGCACCCCCGACAGACTTAACTATGGCTACACCTTC. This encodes CASTPDRLNYGYTF.